The 9 T cell receptor beta chains in this list originate from one sample, sequenced in a study of T cell responses to AZD1222 COVID-19 vaccine. TCRdb keeps only in-frame clones here, not all; method: immunoSEQ multiplex PCR. Among approximately 130,000 clones listed, 65% to 90% were seen once. The material sequenced was peripheral blood, taken 28 days after the second dose of the MenACWY control vaccine. The origin of the receptors is an adult who received the MenACWY meningococcal vaccine as a control.

Comments on this clone: This sample includes further DNA sequences coding for the same CDR3. This rearrangement joins TRBV29-1 to TRBJ1-1, with no clear D. Per germline, CDR1 SQVTM and CDR2 ANQGSEA. The ends were cut back, 4 bases at V and 0 bases at J, with 3 bases in the middle. This CDR3 comprises 11 residues. In DNA, the CDR3 is TGCAGCGTTGTGGTGAACACTGAAGCTTTCTTT. Translated, it gives CSVVVNTEAFF.

This chain links TRBV6-8 with TRBJ1-6; TRBD1 aligns across 10 bases. Per the germline V gene, CDR1 is MNHGY and CDR2 is SAAAGT. This CDR3 contains 15 residues. Trimming cost V 7 bases and J 10 bases; bases outside gene matches: 10. The CDR3 bases are TGTGCCAGCAACTTAGGGACAGGGGTTGGATCACCCCTCCACTTT. It translates to CASNLGTGVGSPLHF.

There are a few counts of this clone. V usage is TRBV12-5 and J usage is TRBJ2-5; 10 positions agree with TRBD1. The V segment lost 0 bases and the J segment 4 bases; nucleotides outside the gene matches: 11. The CDR3 is 18 residues long. Germline V gene data show CDR1 as LGHNT and CDR2 as FRNRAP. CDR3 DNA sequence: TGTGCTAGTGGTTTGGTACGCGACGGGACAGGGGCGGCAGAGACCCAGTACTTC. It specifies CASGLVRDGTGAAETQYF.

The rearrangement uses TRBV11-2 and TRBJ1-2, with D possibly TRBD1 on 5 matching bases. CDR3 length equals 16 residues. Germline V lookup: CDR1 SGHAT, CDR2 FQNNGV. The V and J ends lost 5 bases and 4 bases respectively, with 20 bases between them. The DNA for the CDR3 is TGTGCCAGCAGCCATAGGATGTTAAGGGGCGGCTATGGCTACACCTTC. Residues: CASSHRMLRGGYGYTF.

The chain carries TRBV27 and TRBJ1-2, with 7 bases identical to TRBD1. Looked up from germline, CDR1 is MNHEY and CDR2 is SMNVEV (reference sequence). The CDR3 runs to 15 residues. V shed 5 bases and J 3 bases; nucleotides not matched to a gene: 9. The CDR3 DNA reads as TGTGCCAGCAGTCGTTCACAGGGGATCCACTATGGCTACACCTTC. It specifies CASSRSQGIHYGYTF.

The genes are TRBV15 and TRBJ2-1, with D tentatively TRBD2 (6 bases). CDR1 is LNHNV and CDR2 is YYDKDF in the germline V gene (reference sequence). This CDR3 has 13 residues. The ends were cut back, 1 base at V and 10 bases at J, with 11 bases in the middle. The CDR3 DNA reads as TGTGCCACCAGCAGAGTTCTAGCGAGGGAGCAGTTCTTC. It encodes CATSRVLAREQFF.

This rearrangement joins TRBV28 to TRBJ1-6; tentatively, D is TRBD1 (5 bases). CDR3 length: 16 residues. Looked up from germline, CDR1 is MDHEN and CDR2 is SYDVKM. V dropped 3 bases and J dropped 0 bases, with 9 bases sitting between them. CDR3 DNA sequence: TGTGCCAGCAGTTTTGCAGGGAGCTCCTATAATTCACCCCTCCACTTT. This gives the protein CASSFAGSSYNSPLHF.

V and J are TRBV5-1 and TRBJ1-1; TRBD1 is a possible D gene (5 bases). V lost 0 bases and J 0 bases, leaving 6 bases between the germline ends. This CDR3 contains 14 residues. The germline gives CDR1 SGHRS, CDR2 YFSETQ. The CDR3 protein is CASSLDRMNTEAFF. DNA for the CDR3: TGCGCCAGCAGCTTGGACAGGATGAACACTGAAGCTTTCTTT.

The rearrangement uses TRBV2 and TRBJ2-3; the match to TRBD2 covers 8 bases. The CDR3 consists of 15 residues. With V trimmed by 4 bases and J by 1 base, 4 bases remained unmatched. Germline lookup yields CDR1 SNHLY and CDR2 FYNNEI. The CDR3 DNA reads as TGTGCCAGCAGTGGGGGTAGCGGGGGCACAGATACGCAGTATTTT. Encoded protein: CASSGGSGGTDTQYF.